The following is a T cell receptor beta chain sequence with its context. Its recognized antigen is unknown. One base away there is no much larger clone; base qualities are not given. The data stem from a study of cytomegalovirus exposure and HLA in healthy donors (dated by TCRdb to the late 2010s). About the study as a whole: In an earlier analysis of under 750 of the donors, around 290 Gb of sequence data and approximately 120 million unique TCR beta sequences from 150 million to 200 million T cells were reported. Roughly 300 gigabases of sequencing data and 80 million or so unique TCR sequences were included in an early release covering roughly 600 HLA-typed donors. The genetic ancestry cluster associated with self-reported Caucasian donors included roughly four fifths of the 398 genotyped donors. The study was designed to test whether signatures of past pathogen exposure could be identified by cataloging public T cell receptors. The T cell repertoires of 550 to 850 subjects were profiled by immunosequencing and related to cytomegalovirus serostatus. In addition to the first cohort of roughly 700 subjects, a separate validation cohort of 120 different subjects was used. The study combined high-throughput TCR immunosequencing, statistical association of individual TCRs with disease status, and machine learning to predict cytomegalovirus infection status. In a later analysis, previously published TCR beta repertoires from fewer than 750 donors were re-analyzed and high-resolution HLA genotyping was added so that TCR occurrence patterns could be studied. The later analysis used no new phenotypic data to find candidate immune exposures, relying instead on TCR beta sequences and their occurrence across donors. In an earlier analysis of over 550 of the donors, high-throughput TCR beta sequencing was used to judge whether each TCR beta V gene segment behaved as functional or pseudogenic. Donor age, sex, ethnicity and CMV serostatus were collected together with the repertoire data. A later genetic analysis used genome-wide SNP genotypes for about three fifths of the 666 donors, treating that subset as a discovery cohort. All discovery cohort repertoires had been generated using a single sequencing platform. HLA typing covered class I and class II loci at four-digit resolution. The number of donors typed differed by locus, with 629-630 for A, B, C, DRB1 and DQB1, roughly 550 for DQA1, nearly 610 for DPA1, and some 470 for DPB1. Because of strong linkage in the cohort, four to six DR-DQ haplotypes were treated as single units for association and clustering. On average, roughly 250,000 unique TCR beta nucleotide sequences were sequenced per donor among about 400 genotyped donors of the cohort, with about 17% of those sequences being non-productive.

In total, just over 650 healthy bone marrow donors made up the cohort. At the time of sampling, every cohort member was nominally healthy, though immune exposures that went unrecorded were likely present. The donor was CMV seronegative and was included in the group of about 400 seronegative cohort members. Each donor provided a peripheral blood sample, and peripheral blood mononuclear cells were used for TCR beta sequencing. Genomic DNA extraction from the blood cell samples was performed with the Qiagen DNeasy Blood Extraction Kit. The CDR3, from cysteine to phenylalanine, totals 16 residues. Just the 48-base CDR3 DNA is kept, in frame starting at base 1. The V end loses 6 bases and the J end loses 4 bases, and a stretch of 19 bases separates them. CDR1 is given as SGHTA and CDR2 as FQGNSA, both from the germline V gene. Library method: the immunoSEQ multiplex PCR assay. For the multiplex PCR, a mixture combining 60 forward primers for TCR Vbeta segments and 13 reverse primers for TCR Jbeta segments was used. The CDR3 region of rearranged TCR beta genes was amplified from genomic DNA by a multiplex PCR assay. The Illumina HiSeq System was used to sequence the amplified TCR beta libraries as 87-base-pair reads. Under the source paper's analysis protocol: In a later analysis, some 80 million unique TCR beta chains were counted across the 500 to 850 repertoires, and approximately 11 million of these chains were shared by at least two donors. Raw reads were error-corrected and collapsed into unique sequences by a nearest-neighbor algorithm in which closely related sequences were merged to remove PCR and sequencing errors. Alignment of CDR3 sequences to IMGT reference sequences was used to assign V, D and J gene segments. For a sequence to be retained, a match of at least six nucleotides was required to both a V gene segment and a J gene segment. Rearrangements were classified as productive when the CDR3 lacked stop codons and remained in frame with V and J, and all other rearrangements were classified as non-productive. Following IMGT convention, CDR3 was defined as the stretch from the second conserved V-encoded cysteine to the conserved J-encoded phenylalanine. The earlier analysis of more than 450 of the donors excluded sequences that lacked an unambiguous match to a single V gene segment. In an earlier analysis of about 590 of the donors, a V segment was called functional when productive rearrangements were above 56.7%, and segregating when the standard deviation between donors exceeded 5%. A statistical classification framework was developed to diagnose cytomegalovirus status using the catalog of TCR beta chain sequences. In a later analysis, V and J genes were assigned by comparing TCR nucleotide sequences against IMGT/GENE-DB human TR gene sequences. In a later analysis, CDR3 sequences and most-parsimonious VDJ recombination scenarios were assigned using the TCRdist pipeline. A later analysis defined each TCR beta chain by its CDR3 amino acid sequence plus V-gene family, and excluded reads lacking a unique V-gene family. To address suspected cross-contamination and a sequencing artifact, a later analysis removed under 600 highly shared, low-generation-probability nucleotide sequences. A later analysis calculated a clonal expansion index for each public chain from normalized within-repertoire ranks of inferred template counts. Generation probabilities in a later analysis came from a VDJ recombination model fitted to out-of-frame rearrangements, and those results were checked against IGoR. A later analysis scored TCR-TCR, TCR-HLA and TCR-CMV co-occurrence with hypergeometric tests, applying a repertoire-size bias correction to TCR pairs. To estimate false discovery rates, a later analysis permuted the HLA or CMV assignments 20 times. In a later analysis, co-occurring TCRs were grouped using DBSCAN, and TCRdist sequence similarity was added for clustering within HLA-allele-positive subsets. Repertoires with fewer than 30,000 or more than 120,000 public chains were left out of co-occurrence clustering, as were a few repertoires with anomalous nucleotide sharing. Drawn from immuneACCESS, this table holds only the in-frame rearrangements with V and J called that TCRdb kept. Clones are partly lost; checked studies trace under half to an unresolved V gene and leave the rest unexplained. That table furnishes V, J and clone size, whereas the DNA furnished D and trimming. The sample table lists more than 85,000 clones, approximately 84% of them with a count of one. The ten largest clones add up to less than 2% of the sample.

The paper as a whole reports these results and caveats: Most CMV-associated TCR beta chains appeared to be HLA-restricted in a later analysis, and the HLA associations seemed to be driven largely by CMV exposure. Because HLA typing was missing for some donors at each locus, association tests included only the typed subset. Because counts were too low, about 15 rarely observed V segments, including chromosome 9 orphons, were left out of the earlier analysis of a few hundred of the donors. The 87-base-pair reads could not distinguish some IMGT-functional V segments, including TRBV6-2 and TRBV6-3, so those segments were excluded. Most TCR sequences were observed very rarely across donors, whereas some public TCRs were present in many individuals. The study listed approximately 150 TCR beta chains as associated with cytomegalovirus. A cluster of highly shared sequence variants was judged likely to be a technical artifact of the sequencing pipeline. A later genetic analysis reported fewer N-insertions in productive TCRs among donors in an Asian-associated ancestry cluster than the approximately 700-donor mean. According to the authors, the approach could potentially be generalized to other disease states and immunological phenotypes. In a later analysis, HLA-associated TCR beta chains showed more clonal expansion and lower generation probabilities than non-associated chains that were equally common. Several of the top co-occurrence clusters appeared to be linked to parvovirus B19, influenza, CMV and Epstein-Barr virus, according to a later analysis. In both the original and validation cohorts, the classifier was reported to diagnose cytomegalovirus status with high specificity and sensitivity. Only TCR beta chains were sequenced in this cohort, and the absence of alpha or paired-chain data limited detectable features. In vitro tests confirmed that a few of the cytomegalovirus-associated TCR beta chains recognize cytomegalovirus antigens. Immune exposure information for the cohort was limited to CMV serostatus. In a later genetic analysis, a missense DCLRE1C variant was associated with V-gene and J-gene trimming of TCR beta chains, and the association was replicated in an independent cohort. A further reported finding was that TCR beta sequences accurately predicted the HLA-A and HLA-B alleles for most subjects in the first cohort. Roughly uniform sequencing depth across donors was assumed in presence/absence analyses, although this assumption may not hold. In an earlier analysis of approximately 590 of the donors, most TCR beta V segments appeared in productive rearrangements about 87% or about 30% of the time, broadly matching IMGT annotations. Linkage disequilibrium might explain the correlated functional status among segregating V segments, but an unknown experimental factor could not be ruled out. According to a later analysis, TCR association rates differed among HLA loci, with DRB1 alleles showing the most associated TCRs and HLA-C alleles showing the fewest. When HLA alleles, especially DR and DQ, strongly co-occurred, TCR associations were difficult to assign to individual alleles. Specific HLA alleles were associated with 15,000 to 20,000 TCR beta sequences at a false discovery rate of 0.05 in a later analysis.

The specimen was PBMCs. The chain is encoded by TRBV7-2 joined to TRBJ2-1; the D segment could be TRBD2, given 6 matching bases. The TCR originated in a man aged 40-50 years in good health and CMV-seronegative. The sequenced DNA is TGTGCCAGCAGTTCCGGTGGGGGACGGGGGTACAATGAGCAGTTCTTC. It encodes CASSSGGGRGYNEQFF.